What follows are 17 T cell receptor beta chains derived from one specimen sequenced in a study of beta chain features in type 1 diabetes. The study's findings and limits: In all four CD4+ subsets, TCRB CDR3 length was significantly, moderately reduced in type 1 diabetes.

Every bit of the isolated RNA underwent reverse transcription, so sequencing read expressed TCRB transcripts. Using immunoSEQ multiplex PCR, the repertoire was profiled, and TCRdb retains in-frame clones only, with some absent. In the table there are around 690,000 clones, around 12% of which are singletons. No antigen has been assigned to these receptors. Source material: naive CD4+ T cells from blood. The receptors originated from a man aged 25-45 years with type 1 diabetes.

The chain has TRBV28 and TRBJ2-6, with D unclear. V was trimmed by 3 bases and J by 4 bases, leaving 7 bases between them. Looked up from germline, CDR1 is MDHEN and CDR2 is SYDVKM. The CDR3 extends over 14 amino acids. The CDR3: CASSLPTGANVLTF. In DNA form, the CDR3 reads TGTGCCAGCAGTTTGCCGACAGGGGCCAACGTCCTGACTTTC.

This clone has only a few counts. The chain carries TRBV2 and TRBJ1-6; unclear D gene. CDR1 SNHLY and CDR2 FYNNEI come from the germline V gene. The CDR3 is made up of 13 amino acids. The germline V and J ends were trimmed by 7 bases and 11 bases, with 15 bases remaining between them. This CDR3 reads CASIAGGRAPLHF. Written as DNA, the CDR3 is TGTGCCAGCATCGCAGGTGGTAGGGCACCCCTCCACTTT.

The chain joins TRBV30 to TRBJ2-5, with D hard to call. CDR1 and CDR2 (germline): GTSNPN, SVGIG (reference sequence). The V gene lost 5 bases and the J gene lost 4 bases, with 17 bases spanning the gap. This CDR3 is 14 amino acids long. The CDR3 coding sequence is TGTGCCTGGGCGCCGGCCTGGCAGCGAGAGACCCAGTACTTC. It translates to CAWAPAWQRETQYF.

The rearrangement joins TRBV4-1 to TRBJ2-2, with 12 nucleotides matching TRBD1. The CDR3 has 17 residues. Germline CDR1 reads MGHRA; CDR2 reads YSYEKL. The V gene end was trimmed by 6 bases and the J gene end by 4 bases; junction bases not matched to a gene: 9. In nucleotides, the CDR3 is TGCGCCAGCAGGGTTCTTCCGGGACAGGGGGCCACCGGGGAGCTGTTTTTT. Translating gives CASRVLPGQGATGELFF.

This clone was counted between two and nine times. CDR3 region: CASSLKRGQETQYF. CDR3 in DNA: TGTGCCAGCAGCTTGAAGCGGGGGCAAGAGACCCAGTACTTC. The chain combines TRBV5-4 with TRBJ2-5; the match to TRBD2 covers 8 bases. V trimming: 1 base; J trimming: 2 bases; junction bases outside the gene matches: 1. CDR1 and CDR2 (germline): SGHNT, YYREEE (reference sequence). CDR3 length: 14 amino acids.

A word on this clone: Other DNA sequences in this sample translate to the same CDR3. The rearrangement joins TRBV2 to TRBJ2-5; 7 nucleotides match TRBD1. Germline assignment: CDR1 SNHLY and CDR2 FYNNEI. With V trimmed by 7 bases and J by 5 bases, 4 bases remained unmatched. The CDR3 covers 12 residues. CDR3 protein: CASKGAGETQYF. The CDR3 DNA reads TGTGCCAGCAAGGGGGCAGGGGAGACCCAGTACTTC.

This clone was counted a few times. V is TRBV7-3 and J is TRBJ2-7, with D perhaps TRBD2 (7 bases). The length of the CDR3 is 15 residues. V gave up 5 bases and J gave up 3 bases, with 17 bases separating them. CDR1 is SGHTA and CDR2 is FQGTGA in the germline V gene. CDR3 sequence: CASSVQGGEIYEQYF. The CDR3, as DNA: TGTGCCAGCAGCGTACAGGGAGGGGAAATCTACGAGCAGTACTTC.

The table lists this clone with a few counts. The chain is built from TRBV29-1 and TRBJ1-1; TRBD1 agrees at 10 bases. Germline V gives CDR1 SQVTM, CDR2 ANQGSEA. The CDR3 totals 15 residues. The ends lost 4 bases at V and 3 bases at J; junction bases unmatched: 8. The CDR3 sequence: CSVVGLDRGDTEAFF. The CDR3, as DNA: TGCAGCGTTGTGGGCCTGGACAGGGGGGACACTGAAGCTTTCTTT. The variable domain in full, with the rest retrieved from reference TRBV29-1 and TRBJ1-1, is SAVISQKPSRDICQRGTSLTIQCQVDSQVTMMFWYRQQPGQSLTLIATANQGSEATYESGFVIDKFPISRPNLTFSTLTVSNMSPEDSSIYLCSVVGLDRGDTEAFFGQGTRLTVV.

There are a few counts of this clone. The chain recombines TRBV5-1 with TRBJ2-2; D gene unclear. CDR1 and CDR2 (germline): SGHRS, YFSETQ. V lost 4 bases and J lost 2, with 18 bases in between. The CDR3 spans 17 residues. CDR3 residues: CASSPRDSGRNTGELFF. CDR3 bases: TGCGCCAGCAGCCCAAGGGATTCCGGGCGTAACACCGGGGAGCTGTTTTTT.

The sample holds a few counts of this clone. The V call is TRBV7-9, the J call TRBJ2-1, with D hard to call. The CDR3 loop spans 15 amino acids. CDR1 is SEHNR, CDR2 FQNEAQ, per germline (reference sequence). V was pared by 1 base and J by 0 bases, with 7 bases between. The CDR3 sequence: CASSLVSFSYNEQFF. The DNA of the CDR3 is TGTGCCAGCAGCTTAGTTAGTTTCTCCTACAATGAGCAGTTCTTC.

The sample holds a few counts of this clone. The chain recombines TRBV9 with TRBJ2-1; D unresolved. CDR1 SGDLS and CDR2 YYNGEE come from the germline V gene. V dropped 0 bases and J dropped 3 bases, with 13 bases sitting between them. This CDR3 spans 16 amino acids. The CDR3 sequence: CASSVESGEFYNEQFF. In DNA form, the CDR3 reads TGTGCCAGCAGCGTAGAGTCGGGCGAATTCTACAATGAGCAGTTCTTC.

V is TRBV5-1 and J is TRBJ2-4; D perhaps matches TRBD2 (6 bases). Germline V CDR1 and CDR2: SGHRS, YFSETQ. The CDR3 covers 15 residues. V gave up 0 bases and J gave up 0 bases, with 7 bases separating them. The CDR3 sequence is CASSLGRGAKNIQYF. CDR3 DNA: TGCGCCAGCAGCTTGGGGAGGGGAGCCAAAAACATTCAGTACTTC.

The chain has TRBV4-2 and TRBJ2-1; D call uncertain. The V end was cut by 5 bases, the J end by 5 bases, with 7 bases between. Looked up from germline, CDR1 is LGHNA and CDR2 is YNFKEQ. The CDR3 extends over 12 amino acids. Here the CDR3 reads CASSAFDNEQFF. The CDR3 DNA reads as TGTGCCAGCAGCGCCTTCGACAATGAGCAGTTCTTC.

The chain is built from TRBV7-2 and TRBJ1-1, with unresolved D. Germline CDR1 SGHTA, CDR2 FQGNSA. The CDR3 is 13 amino acids. V was shortened by 6 bases and J by 4 bases, with 12 bases between the two germline ends. The CDR3 loop is CASSQGPGTEAFF. Here the CDR3 DNA reads TGTGCCAGCAGTCAAGGCCCAGGCACTGAAGCTTTCTTT.

The rearrangement uses TRBV30 and TRBJ1-5, with unresolved D. Trimming took off 0 bases at V and 4 bases at J, with 13 bases between the two ends. The CDR3 has 15 residues. Per the germline V gene, CDR1 is GTSNPN and CDR2 is SVGIG (reference sequence). CDR3 DNA: TGTGCCTGGAGTGTACCTTTAGGCGGAAATCAGCCCCAGCATTTT. Translating gives CAWSVPLGGNQPQHF.

CDR3 region: CASSQESGLTKNIQYF. Here the CDR3 DNA reads TGTGCCAGCAGCCAAGAGTCCGGCTTAACCAAAAACATTCAGTACTTC. The chain recombines TRBV14 with TRBJ2-4; D ambiguous. The CDR3 runs to 16 residues. Germline V gene data show CDR1 as SGHDN and CDR2 as FVKESK. V lost 0 bases, J lost 2 bases, and 11 bases lay in between. Full variable domain (outside the CDR3, taken from reference TRBV14 and TRBJ2-4): EAGVTQFPSHSVIEKGQTVTLRCDPISGHDNLYWYRRVMGKEIKFLLHFVKESKQDESGMPNNRFLAERTGGTYSTLKVQPAELEDSGVYFCASSQESGLTKNIQYFGAGTRLSVL.

The rearrangement uses TRBV9 and TRBJ2-3, with TRBD2 matching 8 bases. The V and J ends lost 2 bases and 5 bases, in that order; junction bases with no gene match: 13. The germline V gene has CDR1 SGDLS and CDR2 YYNGEE. CDR3 length: 17 amino acids. In nucleotides, the CDR3 is TGTGCCAGCAGCGTCGCCTACGGGAGCGGGGGCCAAGATACGCAGTATTTT. It translates to CASSVAYGSGGQDTQYF.